These 12 T cell receptor beta chains were all obtained from the same sample, sequenced in a study of blood T cell repertoires in COVID-19. Profiling relied on immunoSEQ multiplex PCR, and the TCRdb table lists in-frame clones only, not all of them. The sample has about 220,000 clones; 88% are singletons. Sequencing used PBMCs or T cells enriched from blood (not recorded which). The receptors stem from a woman aged 50 to 65 with acute COVID-19.

The rearrangement links TRBV28 to TRBJ2-7, with 8 bases aligning to TRBD2. CDR1 is MDHEN and CDR2 is SYDVKM in the germline V gene. The CDR3 consists of 16 residues. V shed 1 base and J 3 bases; nucleotides not matched to a gene: 8. CDR3 coding DNA: TGTGCCAGCAGTTTATTAGCCGGGGGGGATGGCTACGAGCAGTACTTC. Its translation: CASSLLAGGDGYEQYF.

This clone was seen just once. The genes are TRBV6-5 and TRBJ2-3, with 10 bases aligning to TRBD1. The junction had 8 bases not matched to a gene; V was cut back by 10 bases and J by 4 bases. Germline values: CDR1 MNHEY, CDR2 SVGAGI. The CDR3 is 14 residues long. CDR3 sequence reads: CATHWTGGADTQYF. In DNA, the CDR3 is TGTGCCACCCACTGGACAGGGGGTGCAGATACGCAGTATTTT.

The rearrangement links TRBV5-5 to TRBJ2-7, with TRBD1 as a possible D gene (6 bases). Trimming removed 0 bases from V and 2 bases from J, with 9 bases in between. Germline V gene data show CDR1 as SGHKS and CDR2 as YYEKEE (reference sequence). This CDR3 has 14 residues. CDR3 in DNA: TGTGCCAGCAGCTTGGTGGCAGGGGCCTACGAGCAGTACTTC. Its translation: CASSLVAGAYEQYF.

The V call is TRBV28, the J call TRBJ2-1; D is unresolved. Germline assignment: CDR1 MDHEN and CDR2 SYDVKM. This CDR3 is 11 amino acids long. Deletions cut 6 bases from V and 10 bases from J, with 10 bases between. Here the CDR3 reads CASRRWSEQFF. The CDR3 DNA reads TGTGCCAGCAGGCGGTGGAGCGAGCAGTTCTTC.

This clone has a single count. The J gene is TRBJ1-5, the V gene TRBV6-5, with TRBD1 identical over 7 bases. V trimming: 9 bases; J trimming: 6 bases; junction bases outside the gene matches: 8. Germline CDR1 reads MNHEY; CDR2 reads SVGAGI. This CDR3 is 13 amino acids long. CDR3 sequence: CASGRQGGQPQHF. The CDR3 nucleotides are TGTGCCAGTGGACGACAGGGAGGTCAGCCCCAGCATTTT.

The chain links TRBV23-1 to TRBJ2-6, with D perhaps matching TRBD1 (6 bases). TRBV23-1 counts as an open reading frame of uncertain function. The CDR3 extends over 15 amino acids. V lost 10 bases and J lost 0, with 13 bases in between. The CDR3 nucleotides read TGCGCCATACTACAGGGCCCCTCTGGGGCCAACGTCCTGACTTTC. Its translation: CAILQGPSGANVLTF.

The J gene is TRBJ2-7, the V gene TRBV7-6; TRBD2 matches at 10 bases. Germline trimming cut 5 bases from V and 4 bases from J; bases unmatched to any gene: 11. This CDR3 is built from 16 residues. The germline V gene has CDR1 SGHVS and CDR2 FNYEAQ. The CDR3 region has the DNA TGTGCCAGCAGCCCGGTGGCTAGCGGGAGCGTGTACGAGCAGTACTTC. This codes for CASSPVASGSVYEQYF. Full variable domain (remainder filled in from reference TRBV7-6 and TRBJ2-7): GAGVSQSPRYKVTKRGQDVALRCDPISGHVSLYWYRQALGQGPEFLTYFNYEAQQDKSGLPNDRFSAERPEGSISTLTIQRTEQRDSAMYRCASSPVASGSVYEQYFGPGTRLTVT.

This clone was detected once. This chain links TRBV19 with TRBJ2-2, with 10 nucleotides matching TRBD1. The junction had 7 bases not matched to a gene; V was cut back by 4 bases and J by 8 bases. This CDR3 is built from 15 residues. CDR1 is LNHDA and CDR2 is SQIVND in the germline V gene (reference sequence). The CDR3 DNA follows: TGTGCCAGTAGTAATCGACAGGGGGCAAGGGGGGAGCTGTTTTTT. This encodes CASSNRQGARGELFF.

The chain recombines TRBV6-2 or TRBV6-3 with TRBJ1-4, with 7 bases identical to TRBD1. The CDR3 has 15 amino acids. V dropped 6 bases and J dropped 7; count of bases not matched to a gene: 11. Germline V gene data show CDR1 as MNHEY and CDR2 as SVGEGT. Here the CDR3 DNA reads TGTGCCAGCAGCCAAGGGACAGACGTTGTTGAAAAACTGTTTTTT. Encoded protein: CASSQGTDVVEKLFF.

This chain joins TRBV11-2 and TRBJ2-5; D remains ambiguous. V lost 1 base, J lost 5 bases, and 23 bases lay in between. The germline V gene has CDR1 SGHAT and CDR2 FQNNGV. The CDR3 totals 18 residues. CDR3: CASSLAYHSISERETQYF. CDR3 DNA: TGTGCCAGCAGCTTAGCCTACCATAGCATCTCCGAGAGGGAGACCCAGTACTTC.

A single count supports this clone. The V gene is TRBV9, the J gene TRBJ1-2, with D unresolved. V dropped 4 bases and J dropped 7 bases, with 14 bases sitting between them. Germline V gene lookup returns CDR1 SGDLS and CDR2 YYNGEE. CDR3 length equals 13 residues. The DNA for the CDR3 is TGTGCCAGCAGCTCACCTGGAGGGAGTGGCTACACCTTC. This translates into CASSSPGGSGYTF.

The chain is built from TRBV9 and TRBJ2-7; the D gene is possibly TRBD1 (5 bases). Trimming shortened V by 0 bases and J by 5 bases, and 12 bases separated the two germline ends. Germline CDR1 and CDR2: SGDLS and YYNGEE. The CDR3 spans 14 residues. The CDR3 loop reads CASSVDPEGDEQYF. DNA of the CDR3: TGTGCCAGCAGCGTAGACCCCGAAGGGGACGAGCAGTACTTC. The variable domain in full, with the rest retrieved from reference TRBV9 and TRBJ2-7, is DSGVTQTPKHLITATGQRVTLRCSPRSGDLSVYWYQQSLDQGLQFLIQYYNGEERAKGNILERFSAQQFPDLHSELNLSSLELGDSALYFCASSVDPEGDEQYFGPGTRLTVT.